This T cell receptor beta chain was obtained from a study of shared clonotypes between healthy human individuals. Donors included only healthy HIV-negative adults lacking recent acute infections or vaccinations. Study-wide points: Generation probabilities of non-shared clonotypes were lower (relative to those shared by all four donors). Among donors, sharing of clonotypes was expected to be affected by sequencing depth.

Assay used: immunoSEQ multiplex PCR; TCRdb lists only in-frame clones, some missing. The sample lists approximately 980,000 clones, more than 75% seen once, with approximately 1.5% in the top ten. The CDR3 has 16 residues. Germline lookup yields CDR1 SEHNR and CDR2 FQNEAQ (reference sequence). The V end was cut by 7 bases, the J end by 0 bases, with 13 bases between. Notes on this clone: Its target is not known.

This sequence joins TRBV7-9 and TRBJ2-6; possible D gene TRBD1, 5 bases. The TCR sequence derives from a man between 18 and 35 years old in good health. Sequenced: memory CD4+ T cells sorted from blood. The subset here: CD45RA-negative fraction. CDR3 bases: TGTGCCAGCACCGTCCTAGGGGACTCTGGGGCCAACGTCCTGACTTTC. Amino acid sequence: CASTVLGDSGANVLTF. Based on the CDR3 plus reference TRBV7-9 and TRBJ2-6, the full variable domain is DTGVSQNPRHKITKRGQNVTFRCDPISEHNRLYWYRQTLGQGPEFLTYFQNEAQLEKSRLLSDRFSAERPKGSFSTLEIQRTEQGDSAMYLCASTVLGDSGANVLTFGAGSRLTVL.